The sample holds many counts of the clone carrying this T cell receptor beta chain. The antigen remains undetermined. These data originate in a study of lung T cells in sarcoidosis with Löfgren's syndrome. Turning to the study itself: Repertoire analyses centered on Löfgren's syndrome patients. Regarding the study as a whole: Multiple Löfgren's syndrome patients reportedly shared TRAV12-1 and TRBV2 CDR3 motifs. The most expanded V genes in Löfgren's patients were reportedly TRAV12-1 and TRBV2.

This CDR3 is built from 12 residues. In germline, CDR1 is KGHDR, CDR2 SFDVKD. The ends were cut back, 3 bases at V and 4 bases at J, with 5 bases in the middle. TCRdb reanalysed the reads using MiXCR and keeps one entry per CDR3 protein. The profile covers about 20,000 distinct CDR3 sequences, with roughly a fifth appearing a single time and roughly 4.3% taken by the ten largest. The sequence came from a human donor with sarcoidosis (Löfgren's syndrome or another form), or a control subject (not recorded which). This chain links TRBV24-1 with TRBJ1-1, with D uncertain. Sequencing was done on a sample of CD4+ T cells from PBMCs. CDR3: CATSDEGTEAFF. The CDR3 DNA follows: TGTGCCACCAGTGATGAGGGCACTGAAGCTTTCTTT.